Presented here are 24 T cell receptor beta chains from one specimen sequenced in a study of blood T cell repertoires in COVID-19 (dated by TCRdb to about 2020). Receptors were amplified or captured by the immunoSEQ multiplex PCR assay. In TCRdb, the immuneACCESS table is reduced to in-frame sequences with V and J assigned. These tables do not hold every clone; where another copy was compared, an unresolved V gene accounts for under half, and the others remain unexplained. This sample has 150,000 or so clones in its table, and approximately 88% of those were observed once. Of the sample, over 10% falls within the top ten clones. The specimen was PBMCs or T cells enriched from blood (not recorded which). The receptors were sampled from a woman in her sixties who had recovered from COVID-19.

Of note for this clone: Other nucleotide sequences in the sample specify the same CDR3. The chain carries TRBV7-9 and TRBJ1-1, with a tentative D call TRBD1 (6 bases). The V gene lost 3 bases and the J gene lost 5 bases, with 10 bases spanning the gap. The CDR3 consists of 13 residues. CDR1 is SEHNR and CDR2 is FQNEAQ in the germline V gene (reference sequence). CDR3: CASSLGGGTEAFF. Here the CDR3 DNA reads TGTGCCAGCAGCTTGGGAGGGGGGACTGAAGCTTTCTTT.

The chain combines TRBV15 with TRBJ1-5; no reliable D call. The length of the CDR3 is 15 residues. Germline loops: CDR1 LNHNV, CDR2 YYDKDF (reference sequence). V was clipped by 0 bases and J by 8 bases, with 14 bases between them. CDR3 bases: TGTGCCACCAGCAGAGATCGGGGTGGCGGGGAGCCCCAGCATTTT. As protein: CATSRDRGGGEPQHF.

The chain couples TRBV18 to TRBJ2-7; 7 positions agree with TRBD2. This CDR3 region has 15 residues. V lost 3 bases to trimming and J lost 1 base; unmatched junction nucleotides: 6. CDR1 is KGHSH and CDR2 is LQKENI in the germline V gene. The CDR3 sequence is CASSPVAGLSYEQYF. The DNA of the CDR3 is TGTGCCAGCTCACCCGTAGCGGGCCTGTCCTACGAGCAGTACTTC.

This sequence joins TRBV2 and TRBJ2-3; possible D gene TRBD1, 6 bases. Trimming took off 5 bases at V and 1 base at J, with 16 bases between the two ends. The CDR3 consists of 16 residues. CDR1 and CDR2 from the germline V gene are SNHLY and FYNNEI. The DNA for the CDR3 is TGTGCCAGCAGTAACTCCGGGACAAGGGGCACAGATACGCAGTATTTT. Translating gives CASSNSGTRGTDTQYF.

This clone has more than one count but fewer than ten. The chain joins TRBV18 to TRBJ1-1; weak D call: TRBD1 (6 bases). This CDR3 is 19 amino acids long. Germline CDR1 KGHSH, CDR2 LQKENI. V gave up 4 bases and J gave up 4 bases, with 28 bases separating them. In DNA form, the CDR3 reads TGTGCCAGCTCACACGTCCGGCGTCTGTGGACAGACAAGGGCACTGAAGCTTTCTTT. It is translated as CASSHVRRLWTDKGTEAFF. The full variable domain, its missing parts supplied by reference TRBV18 and TRBJ1-1, is NAGVMQNPRHLVRRRGQEARLRCSPMKGHSHVYWYRQLPEEGLKFMVYLQKENIIDESGMPKERFSAEFPKEGPSILRIQQVVRGDSAAYFCASSHVRRLWTDKGTEAFFGQGTRLTVV.

This clone has ten or more counts. In the same sample, other DNA sequences code for this CDR3. The V and J genes are TRBV5-1 and TRBJ1-1; TRBD1 matches at 9 bases. Germline trimming cut 1 base from V and 5 bases from J; bases unmatched to any gene: 3. The CDR3 totals 14 residues. Germline CDR1 SGHRS, CDR2 YFSETQ. In nucleotides, the CDR3 is TGCGCCAGCAGCTTGCGACAGGGGGGAACTGAAGCTTTCTTT. Amino acid sequence: CASSLRQGGTEAFF.

The chain carries TRBV29-1 and TRBJ2-1, with D maybe TRBD1 (6 bases). Germline V gene sequence: CDR1 SQVTM, CDR2 ANQGSEA. The CDR3 length is 16 residues. The ends were cut back, 6 bases at V and 5 bases at J, with 23 bases in the middle. The CDR3 here is CSVETGIRAEHNEQFF. The CDR3 DNA is TGCAGCGTAGAAACAGGGATTAGGGCCGAACACAATGAGCAGTTCTTC.

The rearrangement joins TRBV19 to TRBJ1-2, with D hard to call. V lost 5 bases to trimming and J lost 7 bases, with 11 bases between them. The CDR3 runs 12 residues. CDR1 LNHDA and CDR2 SQIVND come from the germline V gene (reference sequence). The CDR3 region is CASSAPPGGYTF. CDR3 coding DNA: TGTGCCAGTAGTGCACCCCCGGGTGGCTACACCTTC.

The V call is TRBV10-3, the J call TRBJ1-1; D gene uncertain. This CDR3 region has 12 residues. V lost 4 bases to trimming and J lost 4 bases, with 7 bases between them. Germline CDR1 reads ENHRY; CDR2 reads SYGVKD. The CDR3 loop is CAISGEVTEAFF. In DNA form, the CDR3 reads TGTGCCATCAGTGGGGAGGTCACTGAAGCTTTCTTT.

The V gene is TRBV28, the J gene TRBJ2-1, with a weak D call TRBD1 (6 bases). The CDR3 consists of 14 residues. With 3 bases removed from V and 3 bases from J, the gap between germline ends came to 9 bases. The germline V gene encodes CDR1 MDHEN and CDR2 SYDVKM. In nucleotides, the CDR3 is TGTGCCAGCAGTTTGACAGGTCTCTACAATGAGCAGTTCTTC. It encodes CASSLTGLYNEQFF.

The V and J genes are TRBV6-5 and TRBJ1-6; TRBD1 might be the D (6 bases). CDR1 and CDR2 from the germline V gene are MNHEY and SVGAGI. Trimming removed 5 bases at V and 10 bases at J, with 18 bases between. This CDR3 has 15 residues. CDR3 residues: CASSLKQGSRSPLHF. The CDR3 DNA sequence: TGTGCCAGCAGTCTGAAACAGGGTTCTAGGTCACCCCTCCACTTT.

This chain links TRBV2 with TRBJ1-5; a weak D match, TRBD1 (6 bases). The CDR3 extends over 13 amino acids. Between the trimmed V and J ends, which lost 7 bases and 7 bases, there was a span of 14 bases. The germline V gene encodes CDR1 SNHLY and CDR2 FYNNEI. In DNA form, the CDR3 reads TGTGCCAGCAAACAGGGTTTGGACCAGCCCCAGCATTTT. Translation gives CASKQGLDQPQHF.

The rearrangement links TRBV11-1 to TRBJ2-7, with a weak D call TRBD2 (6 bases). The V end was cut by 5 bases, the J end by 9 bases, with 17 bases between. The CDR3 extends over 13 amino acids. The germline gives CDR1 SGHAT, CDR2 FQDESV (reference sequence). CDR3 residues: CASSLVRGEGQYF. As DNA, the CDR3 is TGTGCCAGCAGCCTGGTGCGGGGAGAAGGGCAGTACTTC. Drawing the rest from reference TRBV11-1 and TRBJ2-7, the complete variable domain is EAEVAQSPRYKITEKSQAVAFWCDPISGHATLYWYRQILGQGPELLVQFQDESVVDDSQLPKDRFSAERLKGVDSTLKIQPAELGDSAMYLCASSLVRGEGQYFGPGTRLTVT.

This chain links TRBV28 with TRBJ1-4; D might be TRBD1 (6 bases). Germline values: CDR1 MDHEN, CDR2 SYDVKM. The CDR3 runs 13 residues. The V end lost 7 bases, the J end lost 8 bases, and 14 bases lay between the germline ends. The CDR3 loop reads CASTGVNGEKLFF. CDR3 bases: TGTGCCAGCACAGGGGTGAACGGGGAAAAACTGTTTTTT.

This chain uses TRBV6-1 with TRBJ1-2; TRBD1 matches at 9 bases. There are 15 residues in the CDR3. Germline V gene lookup returns CDR1 MNHNS and CDR2 SASEGT. The V and J ends lost 3 bases and 8 bases, in that order; junction bases with no gene match: 10. CDR3 DNA sequence: TGTGCCAGCAGTGACCGGGACAGGGTTGAGGGCGGCTACACCTTC. Its translation: CASSDRDRVEGGYTF.

This clone was seen only a few times. The chain joins TRBV5-1 to TRBJ1-2, with 10 bases that match TRBD1. CDR3 length equals 14 residues. Germline trimming cut 5 bases from V and 8 bases from J; bases unmatched to any gene: 9. Germline values: CDR1 SGHRS, CDR2 YFSETQ. CDR3 loop: CASRSPGTGAGYTF. CDR3 sequence (DNA): TGCGCCAGCAGAAGTCCCGGGACAGGGGCCGGCTACACCTTC.

The chain links TRBV11-2 to TRBJ1-3; no definite D call. Germline loops: CDR1 SGHAT, CDR2 FQNNGV. This CDR3 has 13 residues. With 4 bases removed from V and 8 bases from J, the gap between germline ends came to 12 bases. CDR3 region: CASSSGGGYTIYF. In DNA, the CDR3 is TGTGCCAGCAGCTCTGGAGGTGGTTACACCATATATTTT.

The genes are TRBV5-1 and TRBJ1-1; a weak D match, TRBD1 (6 bases). The length of the CDR3 is 15 residues. The V end was cut by 0 bases, the J end by 6 bases, with 15 bases between. The V gene's germline CDR1 is SGHRS and CDR2 YFSETQ. CDR3 residues: CASSLETGPQSEAFF. The CDR3 DNA reads as TGCGCCAGCAGCTTGGAAACAGGGCCCCAATCTGAAGCTTTCTTT. Looking up the rest from reference TRBV5-1 and TRBJ1-1 gives the full variable domain: KAGVTQTPRYLIKTRGQQVTLSCSPISGHRSVSWYQQTPGQGLQFLFEYFSETQRNKGNFPGRFSGRQFSNSRSEMNVSTLELGDSALYLCASSLETGPQSEAFFGQGTRLTVV.

J is TRBJ2-2 and V is TRBV7-9, with D hard to call. The V end was cut by 0 bases, the J end by 2 bases, with 4 bases between. CDR1 SEHNR and CDR2 FQNEAQ come from the germline V gene (reference sequence). The CDR3 has 14 amino acids. The CDR3, as DNA: TGTGCCAGCAGCTTAGCTCTAAACACCGGGGAGCTGTTTTTT. Amino acids: CASSLALNTGELFF.

This clone appeared a few times. The chain recombines TRBV7-3 with TRBJ2-5, with D tentatively TRBD1 (6 bases). Germline assignment: CDR1 SGHTA and CDR2 FQGTGA. Trimming cost V 5 bases and J 2 bases, with 9 bases left between them. CDR3 size: 13 residues. In nucleotides, the CDR3 is TGTGCCAGCAGCCGTGACAGGCAAGAGACCCAGTACTTC. Residues: CASSRDRQETQYF.

This chain links TRBV5-8 with TRBJ1-3, with D perhaps TRBD1 (5 bases). The CDR3 has 14 residues. CDR1 and CDR2 (germline): SGHTS, YDEGEE. Trimming left V 0 bases short and J 2 bases short, with 6 bases between. Here the CDR3 DNA reads TGTGCCAGCAGCTTGGGCAGGGCTGGAAACACCATATATTTT. It specifies CASSLGRAGNTIYF.

V is TRBV28 and J is TRBJ2-3; D is possibly TRBD2 (6 bases). The V gene lost 4 bases and the J gene lost 3 bases, with 17 bases spanning the gap. Germline CDR1 is MDHEN and CDR2 is SYDVKM. The CDR3 has 16 residues. CDR3 sequence reads: CASSSPGGVVTDTQYF. CDR3 nucleotides: TGTGCCAGCAGTTCCCCCGGGGGAGTTGTTACAGATACGCAGTATTTT.

The CDR3 DNA is TGCAGCGTAGGACAGGGCCGTAGCACAGATACGCAGTATTTT. This sequence encodes CSVGQGRSTDTQYF. The J gene is TRBJ2-3, the V gene TRBV29-1; 8 bases align to TRBD1. Germline CDR1 and CDR2: SQVTM and ANQGSEA. Trimming at V came to 6 bases and at J to 0 bases, leaving 5 bases not matched to a gene. This CDR3 has 14 amino acids.

The CDR3 DNA is TGTGCCAGCAGCACGACGGACAGGGTTTGGGAAAAACTGTTTTTT. It specifies CASSTTDRVWEKLFF. This chain joins TRBV7-9 and TRBJ1-4; 8 bases map to TRBD1. The CDR3 is made up of 15 amino acids. The J segment lost 8 bases and the V segment lost 5 bases, leaving 10 bases of the junction unmatched. Looked up from germline, CDR1 is SEHNR and CDR2 is FQNEAQ (reference sequence). Variable domain in full (rest from reference TRBV7-9 and TRBJ1-4): DTGVSQNPRHKITKRGQNVTFRCDPISEHNRLYWYRQTLGQGPEFLTYFQNEAQLEKSRLLSDRFSAERPKGSFSTLEIQRTEQGDSAMYLCASSTTDRVWEKLFFGSGTQLSVL.